These 20 T cell receptor beta chains were sequenced from one sample in a study of blood T cell repertoires in COVID-19. TCRdb's table, derived via immunoSEQ multiplex PCR, lists solely in-frame clones and lacks some. The sample shows about 480,000 clones, roughly 90% of them seen only once. The sample was PBMCs or T cells enriched from blood (not recorded which). Receptors originate from a woman between 40 and 50 years old who had recovered from COVID-19.

The genes are TRBV2 and TRBJ2-1, with D possibly TRBD2 on 5 matching bases. CDR1 and CDR2 from the germline V gene are SNHLY and FYNNEI. The V gene lost 6 bases and the J gene lost 2 bases, with 8 bases spanning the gap. The CDR3 is 13 amino acids. CDR3 in amino acids: CASRDWTYNEQFF. The CDR3 DNA is TGTGCCAGCAGGGACTGGACCTACAATGAGCAGTTCTTC.

The chain employs TRBV20-1 and TRBJ1-1; the D gene is possibly TRBD1 (5 bases). CDR1 is DFQATT, CDR2 SNEGSKA, per germline (reference sequence). CDR3 length: 12 residues. Between the trimmed V and J ends, which lost 3 bases and 2 bases, there was a span of 7 bases. CDR3 residues: CSASDRNTEAFF. As DNA, the CDR3 is TGCAGTGCTAGTGACAGAAACACTGAAGCTTTCTTT.

This CDR3 reads CASIVGTGGYEQYF. Written as DNA, the CDR3 is TGTGCCAGCATTGTGGGGACAGGTGGCTACGAGCAGTACTTC. The chain employs TRBV6-5 and TRBJ2-7; 8 nucleotides line up with TRBD1. The CDR3 has 14 residues. The V gene's germline CDR1 is MNHEY and CDR2 SVGAGI. Unmatched junction bases numbered 8, after V lost 7 bases and J lost 3 bases.

The chain employs TRBV5-4 and TRBJ2-7, with 8 bases fitting TRBD2. There are 16 residues in the CDR3. Germline trimming cut 4 bases from V and 2 bases from J; bases unmatched to any gene: 11. Germline V gene data show CDR1 as SGHNT and CDR2 as YYREEE (reference sequence). CDR3 region: CASSPTVGSGTYEQYF. Written as DNA, the CDR3 is TGTGCCAGCAGCCCCACTGTGGGTAGCGGGACCTACGAGCAGTACTTC.

The chain has TRBV3-1 (or the pseudogene TRBV3-2) and TRBJ1-1; D perhaps matches TRBD1 (6 bases). The CDR3 totals 15 residues. The V end was cut by 4 bases, the J end by 0 bases, with 12 bases between. Germline CDR1 is LGHDT and CDR2 is YNNKEL (reference sequence). The CDR3 region has the DNA TGTGCCAGCAGCCCCCATGGACAGATGAACACTGAAGCTTTCTTT. It codes for CASSPHGQMNTEAFF.

This clone was seen more than once but under ten times. The rearrangement links TRBV5-6 to TRBJ2-2; possibly TRBD2 for D (6 bases). V was pared by 3 bases and J by 8 bases, with 17 bases between. The length of the CDR3 is 15 residues. Germline values: CDR1 SGHDT, CDR2 YYEEEE. The CDR3 DNA sequence: TGTGCCAGCAGCTCCAATGGAGGGTTGTATGGGGAGCTGTTTTTT. Protein sequence: CASSSNGGLYGELFF.

The chain joins TRBV7-2 to TRBJ2-1, with 10 positions matching TRBD2. The CDR3 is made up of 15 amino acids. After removal of 1 base from V and 6 bases from J, the junction contained 3 bases not matched to a gene. Germline loops: CDR1 SGHTA, CDR2 FQGNSA. The chain's CDR3 is CASSLGAGGLNEQFF. The CDR3 DNA reads as TGTGCCAGCAGCTTAGGAGCGGGAGGGCTCAATGAGCAGTTCTTC.

The gene calls are TRBV7-6 and TRBJ2-5; 10 bases agree with TRBD1. Trimming removed 3 bases from V and 5 bases from J; junction bases left unmatched: 6. The CDR3 is 15 amino acids. The germline V gene has CDR1 SGHVS and CDR2 FNYEAQ. This CDR3 reads CASSLGTGVMETQYF. The CDR3 nucleotides are TGTGCCAGCAGCTTGGGGACAGGGGTTATGGAGACCCAGTACTTC.

The chain couples TRBV30 to TRBJ1-3; maybe TRBD1 (5 bases). CDR1 GTSNPN and CDR2 SVGIG come from the germline V gene (reference sequence). The CDR3 loop spans 13 amino acids. The V and J ends lost 4 bases and 3 bases respectively, with 10 bases between them. CDR3 loop: CAWNGGIGNTIYF. CDR3 coding DNA: TGTGCCTGGAACGGGGGAATTGGAAACACCATATATTTT. Full variable domain (rest looked up from reference TRBV30 and TRBJ1-3): SQTIHQWPATLVQPVGSPLSLECTVEGTSNPNLYWYRQAAGRGLQLLFYSVGIGQISSEVPQNLSASRPQDRQFILSSKKLLLSDSGFYLCAWNGGIGNTIYFGEGSWLTVV.

This chain links TRBV27 with TRBJ2-7, with 7 bases matching TRBD2. Germline V gene data show CDR1 as MNHEY and CDR2 as SMNVEV (reference sequence). J gave up 2 bases and V 2 bases, and 6 bases lay outside the gene matches. The CDR3 sequence is 15 residues long. The CDR3 DNA sequence: TGTGCCAGCAGTTTAGGAACTAGCGTCGCCTACGAGCAGTACTTC. Protein product: CASSLGTSVAYEQYF.

This clone was counted between two and nine times. The CDR3 protein is CASSQAHNREQRYGYTF. CDR3 DNA: TGCGCCAGCAGCCAAGCCCATAACAGGGAGCAGAGATATGGCTACACCTTC. The rearrangement uses TRBV4-3 and TRBJ1-2; tentative D call: TRBD1 (6 bases). V was cut by 1 base and J by 5 bases, with 20 bases left in between. The germline V gene encodes CDR1 LGHNA and CDR2 YSLEER. The CDR3 sequence is 17 residues long.

This clone was counted once. The V and J genes are TRBV27 and TRBJ2-1, with 9 bases identical to TRBD2. Trimming took 1 base from V and 6 from J; bases not matched to a gene: 4. Germline-derived CDR1 and CDR2 are MNHEY and SMNVEV (reference sequence). This CDR3 contains 15 residues. CDR3 amino acids: CASSLWSSGVNEQFF. CDR3 nucleotide sequence: TGTGCCAGCAGTTTATGGTCTAGCGGGGTCAATGAGCAGTTCTTC.

The V call is TRBV19, the J call TRBJ2-7, with 14 bases aligning to TRBD2. The length of the CDR3 is 17 residues. The germline V gene has CDR1 LNHDA and CDR2 SQIVND (reference sequence). Unmatched junction bases numbered 4, after V lost 0 bases and J lost 3 bases. The chain's CDR3 is CASSIDLGTSGSYEQYF. Here the CDR3 DNA reads TGTGCCAGTAGTATAGACCTCGGGACTAGCGGGAGCTACGAGCAGTACTTC.

This chain joins TRBV3-1 (or the pseudogene TRBV3-2) and TRBJ1-3; TRBD1 might be the D (6 bases). Germline V lookup: CDR1 LGHDT, CDR2 YNNKEL (reference sequence). This CDR3 region has 13 residues. The V gene lost 4 bases and the J gene lost 3 bases, with 7 bases spanning the gap. The CDR3 here is CASSPGHGNTIYF. CDR3 DNA sequence: TGTGCCAGCAGCCCGGGACATGGAAACACCATATATTTT.

The chain couples TRBV18 to TRBJ2-7; 9 positions agree with TRBD1. The CDR3 sequence is 15 residues long. Germline V CDR1 and CDR2: KGHSH, LQKENI. Trimming at V came to 3 bases and at J to 4 bases, leaving 7 bases not matched to a gene. CDR3 in amino acids: CASSPRDRVVYEQYF. CDR3 DNA sequence: TGTGCCAGCTCACCCCGGGACAGGGTGGTGTACGAGCAGTACTTC.

The chain carries TRBV5-1 and TRBJ2-2, with TRBD1 matching 10 bases. Germline CDR1 is SGHRS and CDR2 is YFSETQ. V shed 0 bases, J shed 2 bases, and the junction held 4 bases outside the gene matches. This CDR3 is 17 amino acids long. CDR3 in amino acids: CASSLAATGGNTGELFF. Written as DNA, the CDR3 is TGCGCCAGCAGCTTGGCCGCGACAGGGGGCAACACCGGGGAGCTGTTTTTT.

This chain links TRBV10-3 with TRBJ1-4, with 9 bases that match TRBD1. V lost 10 bases to trimming and J lost 4 bases; unmatched junction nucleotides: 13. This CDR3 comprises 16 residues. Germline loops: CDR1 ENHRY, CDR2 SYGVKD. The DNA of the CDR3 is TGTGCCACCCGAGTATTTCCGGGACAGGGTAATGAAAAACTGTTTTTT. Its translation is CATRVFPGQGNEKLFF.

The V gene is TRBV6-5, the J gene TRBJ1-6, with 7 bases fitting TRBD1. The germline V gene has CDR1 MNHEY and CDR2 SVGAGI. Germline trimming cut 2 bases from V and 5 bases from J; bases unmatched to any gene: 6. The CDR3 extends over 16 amino acids. Here the CDR3 DNA reads TGTGCCAGCAGTTACCGGGGACAGCCGAATAATTCACCCCTCCACTTT. Its translation: CASSYRGQPNNSPLHF.

V gene TRBV14 combines with J gene TRBJ2-4; maybe TRBD2 (6 bases). Trimming stripped 4 bases from V and 10 bases from J, with 8 bases between. Per the germline V gene, CDR1 is SGHDN and CDR2 is FVKESK. The CDR3 spans 11 residues. CDR3 nucleotides: TGTGCCAGCAGCCGCGGGACGATTCAGTACTTC. It is translated as CASSRGTIQYF.

This clone was detected only a few times. The chain combines TRBV14 with TRBJ2-4; 10 bases align to TRBD2. J gave up 9 bases and V 3 bases, and 8 bases lay outside the gene matches. Germline assignment: CDR1 SGHDN and CDR2 FVKESK. This CDR3 spans 15 amino acids. CDR3 coding DNA: TGTGCCAGCAGCCAGAGCGGGAGGGCGTTTGGCATTCAGTACTTC. Translated, it gives CASSQSGRAFGIQYF.